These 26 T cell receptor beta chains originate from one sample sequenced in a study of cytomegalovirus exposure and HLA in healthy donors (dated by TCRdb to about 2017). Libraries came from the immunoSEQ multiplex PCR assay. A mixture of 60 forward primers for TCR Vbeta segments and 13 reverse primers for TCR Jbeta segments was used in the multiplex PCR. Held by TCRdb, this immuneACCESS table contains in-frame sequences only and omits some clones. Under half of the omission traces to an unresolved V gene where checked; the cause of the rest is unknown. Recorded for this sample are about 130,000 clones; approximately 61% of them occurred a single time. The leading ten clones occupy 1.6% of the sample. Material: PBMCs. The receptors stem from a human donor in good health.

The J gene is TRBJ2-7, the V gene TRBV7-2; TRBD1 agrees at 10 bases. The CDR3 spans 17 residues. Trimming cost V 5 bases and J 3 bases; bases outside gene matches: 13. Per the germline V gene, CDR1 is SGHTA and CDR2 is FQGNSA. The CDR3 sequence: CASSPLMDRGLGYEQYF. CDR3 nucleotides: TGTGCCAGCAGCCCACTTATGGACAGGGGGTTAGGCTACGAGCAGTACTTC.

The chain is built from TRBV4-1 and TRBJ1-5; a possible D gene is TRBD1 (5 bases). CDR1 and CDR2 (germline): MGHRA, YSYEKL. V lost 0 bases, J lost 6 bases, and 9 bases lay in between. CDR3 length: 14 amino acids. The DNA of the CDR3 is TGCGCCAGCAGCCAAGATGGGAGGGGTCAGCCCCAGCATTTT. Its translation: CASSQDGRGQPQHF.

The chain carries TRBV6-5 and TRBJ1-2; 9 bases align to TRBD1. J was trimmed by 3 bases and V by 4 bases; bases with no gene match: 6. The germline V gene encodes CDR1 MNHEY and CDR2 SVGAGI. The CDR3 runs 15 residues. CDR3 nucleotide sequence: TGTGCCAGCAGTTCAACCGGGACAGGGCACTATGGCTACACCTTC. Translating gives CASSSTGTGHYGYTF.

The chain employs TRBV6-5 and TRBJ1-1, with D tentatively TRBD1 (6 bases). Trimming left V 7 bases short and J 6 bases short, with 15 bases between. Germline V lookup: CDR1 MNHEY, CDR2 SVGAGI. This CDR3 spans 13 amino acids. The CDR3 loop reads CASTTGSRAEAFF. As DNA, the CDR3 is TGTGCCAGCACCACAGGGTCCCGCGCTGAAGCTTTCTTT.

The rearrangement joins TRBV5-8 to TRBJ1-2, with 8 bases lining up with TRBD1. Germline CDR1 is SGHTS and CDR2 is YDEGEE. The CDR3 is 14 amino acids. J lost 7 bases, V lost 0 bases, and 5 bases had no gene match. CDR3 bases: TGTGCCAGCAGCTTGGGACAGGGGTGGCGTGGCTACACCTTC. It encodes CASSLGQGWRGYTF.

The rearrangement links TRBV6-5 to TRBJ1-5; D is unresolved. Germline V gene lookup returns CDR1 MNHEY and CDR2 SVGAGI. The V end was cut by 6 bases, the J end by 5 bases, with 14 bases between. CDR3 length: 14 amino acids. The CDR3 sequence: CASRSGEYDQPQHF. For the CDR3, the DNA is TGTGCCAGCAGATCCGGGGAGTACGATCAGCCCCAGCATTTT.

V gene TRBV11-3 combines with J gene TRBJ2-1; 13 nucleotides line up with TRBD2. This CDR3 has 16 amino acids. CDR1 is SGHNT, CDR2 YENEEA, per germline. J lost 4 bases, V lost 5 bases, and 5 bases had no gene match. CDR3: CASSPQGLAGYNEQFF. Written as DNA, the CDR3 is TGTGCCAGCAGCCCCCAGGGACTAGCGGGATACAATGAGCAGTTCTTC.

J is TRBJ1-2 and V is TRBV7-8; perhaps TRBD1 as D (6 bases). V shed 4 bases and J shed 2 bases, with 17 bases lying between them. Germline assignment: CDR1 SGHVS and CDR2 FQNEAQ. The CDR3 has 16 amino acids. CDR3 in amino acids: CASSSFTGPANYGYTF. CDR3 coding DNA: TGTGCCAGCAGCTCCTTTACAGGGCCCGCAAACTATGGCTACACCTTC.

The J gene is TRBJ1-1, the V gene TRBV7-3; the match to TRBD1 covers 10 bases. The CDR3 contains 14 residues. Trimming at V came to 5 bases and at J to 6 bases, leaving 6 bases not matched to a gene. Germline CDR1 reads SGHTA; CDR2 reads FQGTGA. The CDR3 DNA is TGTGCCAGCAGCCCGGACAGGGGGAGGTCTGAAGCTTTCTTT. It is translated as CASSPDRGRSEAFF.

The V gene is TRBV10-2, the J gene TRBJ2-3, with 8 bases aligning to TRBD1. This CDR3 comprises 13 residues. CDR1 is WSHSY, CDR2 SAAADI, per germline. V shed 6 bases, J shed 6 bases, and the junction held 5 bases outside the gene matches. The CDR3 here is CASRDRAGDTQYF. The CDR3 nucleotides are TGCGCCAGCAGGGACAGGGCGGGGGATACGCAGTATTTT.

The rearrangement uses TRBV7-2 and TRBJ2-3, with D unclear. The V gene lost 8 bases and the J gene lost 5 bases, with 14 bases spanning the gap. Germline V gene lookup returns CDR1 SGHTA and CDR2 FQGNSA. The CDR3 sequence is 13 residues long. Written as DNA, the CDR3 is TGTGCCAGCCTGCGGCCCGGCATAGATACGCAGTATTTT. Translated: CASLRPGIDTQYF.

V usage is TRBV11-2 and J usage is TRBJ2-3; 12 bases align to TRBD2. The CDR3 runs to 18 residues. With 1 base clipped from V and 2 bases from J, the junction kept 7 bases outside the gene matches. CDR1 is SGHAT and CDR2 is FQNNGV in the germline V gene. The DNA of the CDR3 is TGTGCCAGCAGCTTAGTAGGTAGACTAGCGGGAGACACAGATACGCAGTATTTT. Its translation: CASSLVGRLAGDTDTQYF.

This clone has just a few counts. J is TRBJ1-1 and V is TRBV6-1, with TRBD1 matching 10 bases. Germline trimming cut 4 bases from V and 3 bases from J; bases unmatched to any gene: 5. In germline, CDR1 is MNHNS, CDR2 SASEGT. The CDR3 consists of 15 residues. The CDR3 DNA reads TGTGCCAGCAGTGTATTAGGGACAGGGGACACTGAAGCTTTCTTT. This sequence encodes CASSVLGTGDTEAFF.

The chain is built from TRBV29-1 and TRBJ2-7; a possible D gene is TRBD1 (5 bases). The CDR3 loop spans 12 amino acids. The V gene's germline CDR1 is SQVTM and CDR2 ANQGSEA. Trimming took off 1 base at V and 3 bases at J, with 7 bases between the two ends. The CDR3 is CSVEGGHYEQYF. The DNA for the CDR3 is TGCAGCGTTGAAGGGGGCCACTACGAGCAGTACTTC.

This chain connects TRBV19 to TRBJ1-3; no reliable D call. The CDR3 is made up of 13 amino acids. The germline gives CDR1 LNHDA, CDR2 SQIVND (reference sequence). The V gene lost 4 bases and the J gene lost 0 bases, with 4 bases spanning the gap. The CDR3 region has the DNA TGTGCCAGTAGTACAGGCTCTGGAAACACCATATATTTT. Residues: CASSTGSGNTIYF.

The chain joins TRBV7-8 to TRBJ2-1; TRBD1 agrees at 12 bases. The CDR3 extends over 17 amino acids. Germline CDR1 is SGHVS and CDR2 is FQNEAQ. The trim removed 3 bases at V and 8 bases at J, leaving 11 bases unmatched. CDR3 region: CASSFGPGQGASDEQFF. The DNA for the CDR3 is TGTGCCAGCAGCTTTGGGCCGGGACAGGGGGCCTCGGATGAGCAGTTCTTC.

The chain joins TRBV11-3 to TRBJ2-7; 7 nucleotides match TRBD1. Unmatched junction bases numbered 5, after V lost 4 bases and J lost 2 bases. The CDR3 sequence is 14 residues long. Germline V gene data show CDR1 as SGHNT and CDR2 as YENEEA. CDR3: CASSSRQGTYEQYF. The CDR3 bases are TGTGCCAGCAGCTCCCGACAGGGAACCTACGAGCAGTACTTC.

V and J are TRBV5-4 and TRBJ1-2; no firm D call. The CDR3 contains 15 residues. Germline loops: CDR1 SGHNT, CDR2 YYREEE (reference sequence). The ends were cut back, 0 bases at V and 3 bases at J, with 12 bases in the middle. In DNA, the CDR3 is TGTGCCAGCAGCTTGGGTAGGGTAGCGGACTATGGCTACACCTTC. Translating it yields CASSLGRVADYGYTF.

CDR3 nucleotide sequence: TGCGCCAGCAGCCACTATGGTAGCGGGAGTATCGGCGGGGAGCTGTTTTTT. It codes for CASSHYGSGSIGGELFF. The chain is built from TRBV4-3 and TRBJ2-2; 9 bases are a match to TRBD2. CDR1 LGHNA and CDR2 YSLEER come from the germline V gene. Unmatched junction bases numbered 12, after V lost 3 bases and J lost 7 bases. The CDR3 extends over 17 amino acids.

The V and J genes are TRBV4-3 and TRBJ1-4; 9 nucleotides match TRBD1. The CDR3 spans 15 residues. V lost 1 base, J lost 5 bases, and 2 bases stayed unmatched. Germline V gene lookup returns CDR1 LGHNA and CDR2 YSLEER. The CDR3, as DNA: TGCGCCAGCAGCCAAGGAGACAGGGGGAATGAAAAACTGTTTTTT. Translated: CASSQGDRGNEKLFF.

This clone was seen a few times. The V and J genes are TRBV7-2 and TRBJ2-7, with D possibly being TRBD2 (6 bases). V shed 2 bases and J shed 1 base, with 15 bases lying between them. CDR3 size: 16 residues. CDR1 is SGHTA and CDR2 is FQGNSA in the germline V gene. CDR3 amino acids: CASSLSSGPMSYEQYF. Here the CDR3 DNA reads TGTGCCAGCAGCTTATCCAGCGGGCCGATGTCCTACGAGCAGTACTTC.

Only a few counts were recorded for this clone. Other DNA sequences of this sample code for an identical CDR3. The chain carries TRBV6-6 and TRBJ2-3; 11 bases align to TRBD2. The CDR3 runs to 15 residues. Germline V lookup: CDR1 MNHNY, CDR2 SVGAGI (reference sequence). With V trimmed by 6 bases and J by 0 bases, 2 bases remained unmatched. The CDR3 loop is CASRPSGRSTDTQYF. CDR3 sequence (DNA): TGTGCCAGCAGGCCTAGCGGGAGGAGCACAGATACGCAGTATTTT.

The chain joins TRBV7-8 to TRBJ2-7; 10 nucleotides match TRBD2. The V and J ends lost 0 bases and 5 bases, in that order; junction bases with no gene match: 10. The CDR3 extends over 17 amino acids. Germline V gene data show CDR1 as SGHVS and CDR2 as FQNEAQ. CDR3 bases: TGTGCCAGCAGCTTAGCCTTGGGAAGCGGGAGGGCCAACGAGCAGTACTTC. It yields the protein CASSLALGSGRANEQYF.

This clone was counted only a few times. The CDR3 reads CASSKGVEAKNIQYF. The CDR3 coding sequence is TGCGCCAGCAGTAAGGGGGTGGAGGCCAAAAACATTCAGTACTTC. The chain has TRBV10-2 and TRBJ2-4, with D possibly TRBD1 on 6 matching bases. V dropped 5 bases and J dropped 1 base, with 12 bases sitting between them. The CDR3 contains 15 residues. From germline, CDR1 is WSHSY and CDR2 SAAADI.

The CDR3 region is CASRNDRAGGYTF. The CDR3 DNA sequence: TGTGCCAGTAGAAACGACAGGGCGGGAGGCTACACCTTC. The J gene is TRBJ1-2, the V gene TRBV19, with 7 bases matching TRBD1. Looked up from germline, CDR1 is LNHDA and CDR2 is SQIVND (reference sequence). CDR3 size: 13 residues. V shed 6 bases and J 8 bases; nucleotides not matched to a gene: 9. The entire variable domain, with the rest obtained from reference TRBV19 and TRBJ1-2, is as follows: DGGITQSPKYLFRKEGQNVTLSCEQNLNHDAMYWYRQDPGQGLRLIYYSQIVNDFQKGDIAEGYSVSREKKESFPLTVTSAQKNPTAFYLCASRNDRAGGYTFGSGTRLTVV.

In DNA, the CDR3 is TGTGCCAGCAGCTCCAGGGGTGGGGACATGAACACTGAAGCTTTCTTT. It specifies CASSSRGGDMNTEAFF. This sequence joins TRBV7-9 and TRBJ1-1, with a possible D match to TRBD1 (6 bases). This CDR3 is 16 amino acids long. CDR1 and CDR2 from the germline V gene are SEHNR and FQNEAQ (reference sequence). V lost 4 bases, J lost 0 bases, and 15 bases lay in between.